One sample yielded the 28 T cell receptor beta chains listed below, sequenced in a study of blood T cell repertoires in COVID-19. Sequenced by immunoSEQ multiplex PCR; TCRdb stores in-frame clones only, minus some. The sample contains about 33,000 clones, around 88% of which appear only once. The sequenced sample consisted of peripheral blood. The receptors shown here come from a human donor in a cohort sampled during active COVID-19.

The chain couples TRBV7-3 to TRBJ2-1, with 14 bases identical to TRBD2. CDR1 is SGHTA, CDR2 FQGTGA, per germline. This CDR3 has 20 amino acids. J gave up 1 base and V 4 bases, and 12 bases lay outside the gene matches. CDR3 DNA: TGTGCCAGCAGCTCGCCGGGACTAGCGGGAGTCTCGGAGTCCTACAATGAGCAGTTCTTC. Residues: CASSSPGLAGVSESYNEQFF.

The gene calls are TRBV7-2 and TRBJ2-1, with 8 positions matching TRBD2. The CDR3 runs 17 residues. V gave up 1 base and J gave up 4 bases; unmatched junction bases: 9. The germline V gene encodes CDR1 SGHTA and CDR2 FQGNSA. The CDR3 here is CASSLDLAGPGYNEQFF. CDR3 in DNA: TGTGCCAGCAGCTTAGACTTAGCGGGACCGGGATACAATGAGCAGTTCTTC.

This clone appeared a single time. The chain has TRBV2 and TRBJ2-1; no clear D. The CDR3 sequence is 11 residues long. Trimming removed 8 bases at V and 7 bases at J, with 9 bases between. The germline V gene encodes CDR1 SNHLY and CDR2 FYNNEI. DNA for the CDR3: TGTGCCAGCTGGCTTCGTAATGAGCAGTTCTTC. It encodes CASWLRNEQFF.

The J gene is TRBJ2-1, the V gene TRBV7-9; 11 bases fit TRBD2. V shed 5 bases, J shed 5 bases, and the junction held 2 bases outside the gene matches. The CDR3 covers 14 residues. Looked up from germline, CDR1 is SEHNR and CDR2 is FQNEAQ (reference sequence). As DNA, the CDR3 is TGTGCCAGCAGCGCACTAGCGGGGGACAATGAGCAGTTCTTC. Residues: CASSALAGDNEQFF.

The rearrangement uses TRBV5-1 and TRBJ1-1, with TRBD1 matching 10 bases. The CDR3 has 15 amino acids. Germline loops: CDR1 SGHRS, CDR2 YFSETQ. V was clipped by 0 bases and J by 7 bases; unmatched bases: 6. The CDR3 nucleotides read TGCGCCAGCAGCTTGGCCGCGACAGGGGGCCTTGAAGCTTTCTTT. Its protein product is CASSLAATGGLEAFF. The whole variable domain, filled in from reference TRBV5-1 and TRBJ1-1, reads KAGVTQTPRYLIKTRGQQVTLSCSPISGHRSVSWYQQTPGQGLQFLFEYFSETQRNKGNFPGRFSGRQFSNSRSEMNVSTLELGDSALYLCASSLAATGGLEAFFGQGTRLTVV.

The V and J genes are TRBV29-1 and TRBJ1-1; D is possibly TRBD1 (6 bases). The V end lost 7 bases, the J end lost 4 bases, and 10 bases lay between the germline ends. The length of the CDR3 is 11 residues. In germline, CDR1 is SQVTM, CDR2 ANQGSEA. CDR3 coding DNA: TGCAGCGGACAGGTCGGCACTGAAGCTTTCTTT. Translation: CSGQVGTEAFF.

The rearrangement links TRBV7-2 to TRBJ2-5, with unresolved D. Per the germline V gene, CDR1 is SGHTA and CDR2 is FQGNSA. V was clipped by 1 base and J by 1 base, with 16 bases between them. The CDR3 covers 17 residues. CDR3 in amino acids: CASSLVVAAPPQETQYF. Here the CDR3 DNA reads TGTGCCAGCAGCTTAGTGGTAGCCGCACCGCCCCAAGAGACCCAGTACTTC.

The rearrangement links TRBV7-6 to TRBJ1-6; D possibly corresponds to TRBD1 (5 bases). Trimming removed 1 base from V and 8 bases from J, with 9 bases in between. The V gene's germline CDR1 is SGHVS and CDR2 FNYEAQ. CDR3 size: 14 residues. CDR3 DNA sequence: TGTGCCAGCAGCTTAGGGACATCTCATTCACCCCTCCACTTT. Its protein is CASSLGTSHSPLHF.

The chain joins TRBV9 to TRBJ1-1; TRBD1 agrees at 7 bases. The CDR3 runs 16 residues. V lost 0 bases and J lost 5; bases outside the gene matches: 10. Germline V lookup: CDR1 SGDLS, CDR2 YYNGEE. This chain's CDR3 is CASSVELGTVGTEAFF. For the CDR3, the DNA is TGTGCCAGCAGCGTAGAGTTAGGGACAGTTGGAACTGAAGCTTTCTTT.

The chain uses TRBV6-5 and TRBJ1-1; D is uncertain. V dropped 8 bases and J dropped 3 bases, with 10 bases sitting between them. CDR1 is MNHEY, CDR2 SVGAGI, per germline. The CDR3 loop spans 12 amino acids. The CDR3 loop reads CASSGSHTEAFF. In DNA form, the CDR3 reads TGTGCCAGCTCGGGGAGTCACACTGAAGCTTTCTTT.

This chain uses TRBV28 with TRBJ2-7, with 8 positions matching TRBD1. The CDR3 has 13 amino acids. With V trimmed by 6 bases and J by 4 bases, 5 bases remained unmatched. Per germline, CDR1 MDHEN and CDR2 SYDVKM. In DNA, the CDR3 is TGTGCCAGCAGCCGGGACAGGATGTACGAGCAGTACTTC. Its translation: CASSRDRMYEQYF.

The rearrangement links TRBV28 to TRBJ1-5, with D perhaps TRBD1 (5 bases). The CDR3 runs to 14 residues. Trimming left V 3 bases short and J 0 bases short, with 6 bases between. CDR1 MDHEN and CDR2 SYDVKM come from the germline V gene. CDR3 coding DNA: TGTGCCAGCAGTTTCAGGGATAGCAATCAGCCCCAGCATTTT. Amino acids: CASSFRDSNQPQHF.

This clone was seen just once. The chain combines TRBV5-1 with TRBJ1-1; unclear D gene. This CDR3 has 13 amino acids. V lost 2 bases, J lost 3 bases, and 8 bases lay in between. CDR1 and CDR2 from the germline V gene are SGHRS and YFSETQ. The CDR3 reads CASSFSTDTEAFF. For the CDR3, the DNA is TGCGCCAGCAGCTTTAGTACGGACACTGAAGCTTTCTTT.

The CDR3: CASSVNPTGTGISYEQYF. CDR3 bases: TGTGCCAGCAGCGTAAACCCCACCGGGACAGGAATTTCCTACGAGCAGTACTTC. This chain uses TRBV9 with TRBJ2-7; 8 bases fit TRBD1. The ends lost 1 base at V and 1 base at J; junction bases unmatched: 13. The CDR3 loop spans 18 amino acids. Germline V gene data show CDR1 as SGDLS and CDR2 as YYNGEE.

V is TRBV18 and J is TRBJ2-2; tentatively, D is TRBD1 (6 bases). CDR1 is KGHSH, CDR2 LQKENI, per germline. Between the trimmed V and J ends, which lost 5 bases and 1 base, there was a span of 14 bases. CDR3 size: 16 residues. Here the CDR3 DNA reads TGTGCCAGCTCATTTACCGGGACAAAGAACACCGGGGAGCTGTTTTTT. Translated, it gives CASSFTGTKNTGELFF.

The chain carries TRBV19 and TRBJ1-5; D unclear. V was clipped by 3 bases and J by 5 bases, with 8 bases between them. CDR1 is LNHDA, CDR2 SQIVND, per germline (reference sequence). CDR3 length equals 13 residues. CDR3 in amino acids: CASSMNRDQPQHF. The CDR3 nucleotides are TGTGCCAGTAGTATGAACAGAGATCAGCCCCAGCATTTT. Supplemented by reference TRBV19 and TRBJ1-5, the full variable domain reads DGGITQSPKYLFRKEGQNVTLSCEQNLNHDAMYWYRQDPGQGLRLIYYSQIVNDFQKGDIAEGYSVSREKKESFPLTVTSAQKNPTAFYLCASSMNRDQPQHFGDGTRLSIL.

This clone is a singleton in its sample. The genes are TRBV28 and TRBJ2-1; D perhaps matches TRBD2 (6 bases). CDR1 and CDR2 (germline): MDHEN, SYDVKM. The CDR3 has 14 residues. V was pared by 7 bases and J by 7 bases, with 17 bases between. CDR3 coding DNA: TGTGCCAGCACTGGTGCGAGCGGGTCGAATGAGCAGTTCTTC. Amino acid sequence: CASTGASGSNEQFF.

The chain carries TRBV9 and TRBJ2-5; the D gene is possibly TRBD1 (5 bases). V lost 0 bases, J lost 1 base, and 10 bases lay in between. The CDR3 consists of 15 residues. In germline, CDR1 is SGDLS, CDR2 YYNGEE. CDR3 amino acids: CASSVEGRGQETQYF. The CDR3 nucleotides are TGTGCCAGCAGCGTAGAGGGTAGGGGCCAAGAGACCCAGTACTTC.

This chain uses TRBV5-5 with TRBJ1-1, with D maybe TRBD1 (6 bases). V lost 1 base and J 1 base, leaving 11 bases between the germline ends. Germline V gives CDR1 SGHKS, CDR2 YYEKEE (reference sequence). The CDR3 extends over 15 amino acids. The DNA of the CDR3 is TGTGCCAGCAGCTTGTCCGGGACATCGAACACTGAAGCTTTCTTT. This codes for CASSLSGTSNTEAFF.

The J gene is TRBJ2-1, the V gene TRBV7-2, with D tentatively TRBD2 (6 bases). V was shortened by 1 base and J by 4 bases, with 17 bases between the two germline ends. The CDR3 length is 17 residues. The germline CDR1 and CDR2 sequences are SGHTA and FQGNSA. This CDR3 is CASSLGLAGKDYNEQFF. For the CDR3, the DNA is TGTGCCAGCAGCTTAGGGCTGGCGGGGAAAGATTACAATGAGCAGTTCTTC. Looking up the rest from reference TRBV7-2 and TRBJ2-1 gives the full variable domain: GAGVSQSPSNKVTEKGKDVELRCDPISGHTALYWYRQSLGQGLEFLIYFQGNSAPDKSGLPSDRFSAERTGGSVSTLTIQRTQQEDSAVYLCASSLGLAGKDYNEQFFGPGTRLTVL.

J is TRBJ2-7 and V is TRBV6-5; maybe TRBD1 (7 bases). Germline V gene sequence: CDR1 MNHEY, CDR2 SVGAGI. The CDR3 totals 14 residues. The V gene lost 2 bases and the J gene lost 4 bases, with 12 bases spanning the gap. The CDR3 DNA follows: TGTGCCAGCAGTTACGGAGGGGGCGGGTACGAGCAGTACTTC. This translates into CASSYGGGGYEQYF.

This clone was observed a few times. The chain uses TRBV27 and TRBJ2-1; 13 bases are shared with TRBD2. V dropped 0 bases and J dropped 5; count of bases not matched to a gene: 4. The CDR3 extends over 17 amino acids. Germline loops: CDR1 MNHEY, CDR2 SMNVEV (reference sequence). The DNA of the CDR3 is TGTGCCAGCAGTTTATCGCCGGGACTAGCGGGAAACAATGAGCAGTTCTTC. It specifies CASSLSPGLAGNNEQFF.

The count of this clone is one. The rearrangement uses TRBV7-2 and TRBJ2-1; 12 bases are shared with TRBD2. Germline CDR1 reads SGHTA; CDR2 reads FQGNSA. The CDR3 is 15 amino acids. V shed 4 bases and J 7 bases; nucleotides not matched to a gene: 5. CDR3 nucleotides: TGTGCCAGCAGCTCTAGCGGGAGGGCCAGTAATGAGCAGTTCTTC. This translates into CASSSSGRASNEQFF.

The chain couples TRBV21-1 to TRBJ2-1; the table's TRBD1 call for D was not verified on the DNA. TRBV21-1 is a pseudogene locus. The CDR3 sequence is 19 residues long. This chain's CDR3 is CASSIHRSQGSSSYNEQFF. The CDR3 region has the DNA TGTGCCAGCAGCATTCATCGTTCTCAGGGGTCGAGCTCCTACAATGAGCAGTTCTTC.

V usage is TRBV4-1 and J usage is TRBJ2-7, with D possibly being TRBD1 (7 bases). The CDR3 extends over 15 amino acids. Per germline, CDR1 MGHRA and CDR2 YSYEKL. The V end was cut by 1 base, the J end by 0 bases, with 10 bases between. The CDR3 DNA sequence: TGCGCCAGCAGCCAAGGACAGGGAGGCTCCTACGAGCAGTACTTC. As protein: CASSQGQGGSYEQYF.

This sequence joins TRBV5-6 and TRBJ1-1; D is uncertain. Germline CDR1 SGHDT, CDR2 YYEEEE. Trimming removed 5 bases from V and 5 bases from J, with 10 bases in between. The CDR3 has 12 residues. In DNA, the CDR3 is TGTGCCAGCAGAGCCTATTGGACTGAAGCTTTCTTT. Protein sequence: CASRAYWTEAFF. Complete variable domain (other parts from reference TRBV5-6 and TRBJ1-1): DAGVTQSPTHLIKTRGQQVTLRCSPKSGHDTVSWYQQALGQGPQFIFQYYEEEERQRGNFPDRFSGHQFPNYSSELNVNALLLGDSALYLCASRAYWTEAFFGQGTRLTVV.

The genes are TRBV7-9 and TRBJ2-5, with D perhaps matching TRBD1 (5 bases). The CDR3 consists of 15 residues. Trimming stripped 1 base from V and 0 bases from J, with 9 bases between. Germline V gives CDR1 SEHNR, CDR2 FQNEAQ (reference sequence). The CDR3 nucleotides read TGTGCCAGCAGCTTAGTAACAGGAGACCAAGAGACCCAGTACTTC. It specifies CASSLVTGDQETQYF.

The chain couples TRBV11-2 to TRBJ1-6, with TRBD1 matching 8 bases. The ends lost 3 bases at V and 7 bases at J; junction bases unmatched: 2. The CDR3 length is 14 residues. The germline V gene encodes CDR1 SGHAT and CDR2 FQNNGV. In DNA, the CDR3 is TGTGCCAGCAGCTTCCACAGGGGGAATTCACCCCTCCACTTT. Its translation is CASSFHRGNSPLHF.